This T cell receptor beta chain was recovered during a study of shared clonotypes between healthy human individuals. Findings and caveats of the study: Owing to a small donor count, the genetic and exposure-history diversity represented was limited.

Germline V gene lookup returns CDR1 MRHNA and CDR2 SNTAGT. The V segment lost 11 bases and the J segment 0 bases; nucleotides outside the gene matches: 16. The CDR3 runs to 17 residues. The donor population consisted of healthy HIV-negative adults with no recent acute infections or vaccinations. As for this clone: Its specificity is not known.

How the authors handled the data: Filtering differed because ImmunoSEQ produced junction-only sequences that carried no quality scores. Sequencing was performed with immunoSEQ multiplex PCR; in TCRdb, only in-frame clones are kept and a portion is missing. V, J and clone size are those of that table, while D and trimming were read from the DNA. The profile shows over a million clones, approximately 68% of them singletons. V usage is TRBV6-4 and J usage is TRBJ2-3; 8 nucleotides align to TRBD2. The source of this sequence is a man aged 18-30 years in good health. Sequences were obtained from memory CD4+ T cells sorted from blood. Subset described: CD45RA-negative fraction. The CDR3 region has the DNA TGTGCCGGCAATGTTATCGGGCGGGAGGCCAGCACAGATACGCAGTATTTT. It specifies CAGNVIGREASTDTQYF.